This record concerns one T cell receptor beta chain sequence. Its antigen is unknown. This entry is derived from a study of T cell responses to AZD1222 COVID-19 vaccine. Germline CDR1 SGHNT, CDR2 YENEEA. The CDR3 loop spans 15 amino acids. J lost 6 bases, V lost 6 bases, and 6 bases had no gene match. Some clones are missing from TCRdb's copy, which holds only in-frame ones; the method was immunoSEQ multiplex PCR. The data show over 150,000 clones, 86% seen once. Study-level results: White British people made up most donors, females outnumbered males, and clonal diversity was possibly underestimated. With two AZD1222 doses given, Spike-specific TCR breadth and depth both rose. The peak T cell response came first, and repertoires were sampled only after it. Seropositive at baseline were only a handful of AZD1222 recipients.

This TCR was recovered from an adult in good health. The rearrangement links TRBV11-3 to TRBJ1-6; TRBD1 matches 9 bases. This specimen was peripheral blood, taken on day 0 of MenACWY control vaccination. The CDR3 is CASSRTGALNSPLHF. The CDR3 DNA reads as TGTGCCAGCAGTAGGACAGGGGCCCTTAATTCACCCCTCCACTTT.